This T cell receptor beta chain comes out of a study of blood T cell repertoires in COVID-19. Study at large: The United States, Italy and Spain were the sources of the acute and convalescent COVID-19 samples. From T cells, B-cell-depleted T cells, or PBMCs came the material, which was cDNA or gDNA.

Under the authors' procedure: Researchers report that nucleated cell counts were estimated from reference gene primer amplification. The repertoire was sequenced with immunoSEQ multiplex PCR; TCRdb's copy has only in-frame clones and lacks some. V and J calls and clone size are copied from that table; D and trimming were computed from the DNA. Altogether some 100,000 clones are present, about 81% being singletons, with the ten largest covering roughly 17%. The CDR3 loop spans 14 amino acids. Looked up from germline, CDR1 is SGHTA and CDR2 is FQGNSA. The J segment lost 5 bases and the V segment lost 5 bases, leaving 4 bases of the junction unmatched.

The sequenced sample consisted of peripheral blood. The receptor was derived from a woman in her sixties with acute or convalescent COVID-19. The genes are TRBV7-2 and TRBJ2-5, with 11 bases lining up with TRBD1. CDR3 coding DNA: TGTGCCAGCAGCCCTGGACAGGGGGCTGAGACCCAGTACTTC. It is translated as CASSPGQGAETQYF.